This TCR beta chain was obtained from a study of blood T cell repertoires in COVID-19. At the level of the study: Donors in the United States, Italy and Spain gave samples during acute or convalescent COVID-19. T cells, B-cell-depleted T cells, or PBMCs supplied cDNA or gDNA.

V was clipped by 5 bases and J by 13 bases, with 15 bases between them. CDR1 and CDR2 (germline): MNHNY, SVGAGI (reference sequence). This CDR3 is built from 12 residues. Original handling: Estimation of nucleated cell counts was performed using reference gene primer amplification. The method was immunoSEQ multiplex PCR; TCRdb's version includes in-frame clones alone and lacks a portion of them. For V, J and clone size, that table is used; D and trimming come from the DNA. The repertoire holds some 150,000 clones, with 85% to 90% as singletons. The rearrangement joins TRBV6-6 to TRBJ2-4; no reliable D call. Material for sequencing was peripheral blood. The clonotype comes from a woman aged 80 or over with acute or convalescent COVID-19. As DNA, the CDR3 is TGTGCCAGCAGTACCCCTCACACGAAGCAGTACTTC. Amino acids: CASSTPHTKQYF.